This TCR beta chain comes out of a study of cytomegalovirus exposure and HLA in healthy donors. Points from the study as a whole: Near-uniform donor sequencing depth was presumed by presence/absence analyses. In a later analysis, several top co-occurrence clusters appeared linked to parvovirus B19, influenza, CMV and Epstein-Barr virus. Reportedly, TCR beta sequences accurately predicted HLA-A and HLA-B alleles in most subjects.

The PCR used 60 Vbeta and 13 Jbeta primers. Here immunoSEQ multiplex PCR was the method, and the copy in TCRdb shows in-frame clones only, minus some. Of around 58,000 clones in the sample, over 70% were seen once. Points on this clone: Its antigen is as yet unknown.

CDR1 and CDR2 (germline): SGHAT, FQNNGV. This CDR3 is built from 13 residues. V was trimmed by 5 bases and J by 9 bases, leaving 16 bases between them. Source material: PBMCs. The clonotype originates from a male donor in good health and CMV-seropositive. The V and J genes are TRBV11-2 and TRBJ1-1, with D perhaps matching TRBD1 (5 bases). CDR3 residues: CASSVRTPVKAFF. DNA for the CDR3: TGTGCCAGCAGCGTACGGACACCCGTGAAAGCTTTCTTT.